Below are 16 T cell receptor beta chains sequenced from a single sample in a study of long-term antiretroviral therapy in people with HIV (dated 2022 in TCRdb). The immunoSEQ hsTCRB v3.0 assay was used at survey level resolution for TRB variable region sequencing. TCRdb retrieved this table from immuneACCESS and kept in-frame rearrangements only. Not all clones are present; in checked studies, unresolved V genes account for under half, and no reason is known for the remainder. The sample table contains 25,000 to 30,000 clones; only one count was recorded for 91% of them. The top ten constitute approximately 4.2% of the sample. The specimen comprised unsorted PBMCs, sampled 3.1 years after starting antiretroviral therapy. These receptors all stem from a man in his late teens or twenties with HIV.

V usage is TRBV7-8 and J usage is TRBJ1-3; weak D call: TRBD1 (6 bases). V lost 2 bases and J lost 0, with 14 bases in between. Germline V gene lookup returns CDR1 SGHVS and CDR2 FQNEAQ. CDR3 length: 17 residues. CDR3 nucleotides: TGTGCCAGCAGCTTAAGACTTACAGGGAGCTCTGGAAACACCATATATTTT. It yields the protein CASSLRLTGSSGNTIYF.

This clone was recorded a few times. This chain uses TRBV7-3 with TRBJ2-3; 8 nucleotides align to TRBD2. The germline V gene encodes CDR1 SGHTA and CDR2 FQGTGA. J lost 0 bases, V lost 1 base, and 9 bases had no gene match. The CDR3 is 18 amino acids. The chain's CDR3 is CASSLKGWTSLSTDTQYF. Written as DNA, the CDR3 is TGTGCCAGCAGCTTAAAGGGGTGGACTAGCCTGAGCACAGATACGCAGTATTTT. The whole variable domain, remainder taken from reference TRBV7-3 and TRBJ2-3, is GAGVSQTPSNKVTEKGKYVELRCDPISGHTALYWYRQSLGQGPEFLIYFQGTGAADDSGLPNDRFFAVRPEGSVSTLKIQRTERGDSAVYLCASSLKGWTSLSTDTQYFGPGTRLTVL.

The rearrangement links TRBV11-1 to TRBJ2-2; TRBD2 aligns across 7 bases. CDR1 and CDR2 from the germline V gene are SGHAT and FQDESV (reference sequence). CDR3 length equals 15 residues. Germline trimming cut 3 bases from V and 4 bases from J; bases unmatched to any gene: 5. The CDR3 sequence: CASSLTSRGTGELFF. The CDR3 nucleotides are TGTGCCAGCAGCTTGACTAGCCGGGGCACCGGGGAGCTGTTTTTT.

V gene TRBV15 combines with J gene TRBJ2-7; D might be TRBD1 (6 bases). Between the trimmed V and J ends, which lost 6 bases and 3 bases, there was a span of 15 bases. Per germline, CDR1 LNHNV and CDR2 YYDKDF (reference sequence). This CDR3 comprises 14 residues. The CDR3 sequence is CATREPGTIYEQYF. CDR3 sequence (DNA): TGTGCCACCAGAGAGCCCGGGACAATCTACGAGCAGTACTTC.

This chain connects TRBV2 to TRBJ1-1, with D unresolved. With 5 bases removed from V and 8 bases from J, the gap between germline ends came to 9 bases. CDR3 length: 11 amino acids. Germline V gene data show CDR1 as SNHLY and CDR2 as FYNNEI. CDR3 region: CASSLSREAFF. The CDR3 bases are TGTGCCAGCAGTCTGTCCCGGGAAGCTTTCTTT.

J is TRBJ1-5 and V is TRBV15; D is unclear. V shed 4 bases and J shed 4 bases, with 11 bases lying between them. CDR3 length equals 14 residues. Germline V CDR1 and CDR2: LNHNV, YYDKDF (reference sequence). CDR3 protein: CATSTFRSNQPQHF. In DNA form, the CDR3 reads TGTGCCACCAGCACCTTCAGGAGTAATCAGCCCCAGCATTTT.

V is TRBV6-5 and J is TRBJ2-2, with TRBD1 matching 7 bases. The CDR3 contains 13 residues. The V gene end was trimmed by 8 bases and the J gene end by 6 bases; junction bases not matched to a gene: 6. Germline-derived CDR1 and CDR2 are MNHEY and SVGAGI. Written as DNA, the CDR3 is TGTGCCAGCTCGAGGGGGCTTGCCGGGGAGCTGTTTTTT. Its protein product is CASSRGLAGELFF.

This sequence joins TRBV7-9 and TRBJ2-1, with TRBD1 as a possible D gene (6 bases). V lost 2 bases and J 13 bases, leaving 12 bases between the germline ends. Germline lookup yields CDR1 SEHNR and CDR2 FQNEAQ (reference sequence). The CDR3 sequence is 12 residues long. The CDR3 loop reads CASSLTGSEQFF. CDR3 bases: TGTGCCAGCAGCTTAACAGGGTCTGAACAGTTCTTC. Based on the CDR3 plus reference TRBV7-9 and TRBJ2-1, the full variable domain is DTGVSQNPRHKITKRGQNVTFRCDPISEHNRLYWYRQTLGQGPEFLTYFQNEAQLEKSRLLSDRFSAERPKGSFSTLEIQRTEQGDSAMYLCASSLTGSEQFFGPGTRLTVL.

The chain joins TRBV13 to TRBJ2-5; a possible D gene is TRBD1 (6 bases). This CDR3 contains 13 residues. CDR1 PRHDT and CDR2 FYEKMQ come from the germline V gene (reference sequence). V was shortened by 6 bases and J by 3 bases, with 11 bases between the two germline ends. The DNA for the CDR3 is TGTGCCAGCAGTTCTGAGGGGGAAGAGACCCAGTACTTC. Encoded protein: CASSSEGEETQYF.

V gene TRBV27 combines with J gene TRBJ2-7; D is possibly TRBD2 (5 bases). The CDR3 loop spans 16 amino acids. The germline gives CDR1 MNHEY, CDR2 SMNVEV (reference sequence). The germline V and J ends were trimmed by 3 bases and 3 bases, with 18 bases remaining between them. Here the CDR3 reads CASSFSVPSSHYEQYF. In DNA form, the CDR3 reads TGTGCCAGCAGTTTCTCGGTCCCTAGCAGCCACTACGAGCAGTACTTC.

The chain links TRBV29-1 to TRBJ1-2, with D perhaps TRBD1 (5 bases). The V and J ends lost 7 bases and 5 bases respectively, with 14 bases between them. The CDR3 runs 12 residues. Germline V gene data show CDR1 as SQVTM and CDR2 as ANQGSEA. CDR3 DNA sequence: TGCAGCGCGCCCCTCGGGGGTTATGGCTACACCTTC. Its protein product is CSAPLGGYGYTF. Full variable domain (outside the CDR3, taken from reference TRBV29-1 and TRBJ1-2): SAVISQKPSRDICQRGTSLTIQCQVDSQVTMMFWYRQQPGQSLTLIATANQGSEATYESGFVIDKFPISRPNLTFSTLTVSNMSPEDSSIYLCSAPLGGYGYTFGSGTRLTVV.

This clone was counted between two and nine times. The chain recombines TRBV5-5 with TRBJ2-7; 8 bases fit TRBD1. Germline values: CDR1 SGHKS, CDR2 YYEKEE (reference sequence). This CDR3 comprises 16 residues. J was trimmed by 2 bases and V by 7 bases; bases with no gene match: 14. This CDR3 reads CASQLVPGQEAYEQYF. The CDR3 DNA reads as TGTGCCAGCCAATTAGTCCCGGGACAGGAGGCCTACGAGCAGTACTTC.

The chain is built from TRBV7-2 and TRBJ2-7; perhaps TRBD2 as D (5 bases). CDR3 length: 14 residues. The germline V gene has CDR1 SGHTA and CDR2 FQGNSA. Trimming stripped 5 bases from V and 0 bases from J, with 11 bases between. This chain's CDR3 is CASSPAGSSYEQYF. Written as DNA, the CDR3 is TGTGCCAGCAGCCCGGCGGGTAGCTCCTACGAGCAGTACTTC.

This clone turned up a few times. CDR3 nucleotide sequence: TGTGCCAGCAGCTTGAGGTCTAGGAGAGCGGATTCACCCCTCCACTTT. This codes for CASSLRSRRADSPLHF. The rearrangement joins TRBV5-6 to TRBJ1-6; D call uncertain. Trimming left V 1 base short and J 8 bases short, with 16 bases between. Germline V CDR1 and CDR2: SGHDT, YYEEEE. The CDR3 has 16 residues.

This chain uses TRBV7-9 with TRBJ2-1, with 9 bases aligning to TRBD2. Germline-derived CDR1 and CDR2 are SEHNR and FQNEAQ (reference sequence). The CDR3 has 15 amino acids. Trimming cost V 4 bases and J 3 bases; bases outside gene matches: 4. The CDR3 here is CASSWLRGGYNEQFF. The CDR3 DNA reads TGTGCCAGCAGCTGGTTGCGGGGGGGCTACAATGAGCAGTTCTTC.

The rearrangement uses TRBV29-1 and TRBJ1-2; unclear D gene. V lost 4 bases and J 0 bases, leaving 9 bases between the germline ends. The CDR3 length is 13 residues. The V gene's germline CDR1 is SQVTM and CDR2 ANQGSEA. DNA of the CDR3: TGCAGCGTTGCGGGGTTCCCTAACTATGGCTACACCTTC. Amino acid sequence: CSVAGFPNYGYTF.